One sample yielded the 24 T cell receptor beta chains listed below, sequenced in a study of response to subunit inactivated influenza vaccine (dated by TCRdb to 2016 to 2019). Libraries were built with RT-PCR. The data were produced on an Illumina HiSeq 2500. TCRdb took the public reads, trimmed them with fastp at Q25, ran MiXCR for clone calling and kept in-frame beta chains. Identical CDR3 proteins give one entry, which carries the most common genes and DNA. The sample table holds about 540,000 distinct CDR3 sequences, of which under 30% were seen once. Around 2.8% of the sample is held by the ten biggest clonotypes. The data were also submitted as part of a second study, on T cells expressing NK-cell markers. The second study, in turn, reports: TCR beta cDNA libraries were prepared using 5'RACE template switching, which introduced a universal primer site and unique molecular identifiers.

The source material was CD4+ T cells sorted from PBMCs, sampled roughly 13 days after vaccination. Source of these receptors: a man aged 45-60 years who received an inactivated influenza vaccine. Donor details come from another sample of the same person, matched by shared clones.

This CDR3 reads CASSLGNQMPLETQYF. DNA of the CDR3: TGTGCCAGCAGCTTAGGAAATCAAATGCCGTTGGAGACCCAGTACTTC. J is TRBJ2-5 and V is TRBV11-2; unclear D gene. Looked up from germline, CDR1 is SGHAT and CDR2 is FQNNGV. This CDR3 is 16 amino acids long. V lost 1 base to trimming and J lost 5 bases, with 17 bases between them.

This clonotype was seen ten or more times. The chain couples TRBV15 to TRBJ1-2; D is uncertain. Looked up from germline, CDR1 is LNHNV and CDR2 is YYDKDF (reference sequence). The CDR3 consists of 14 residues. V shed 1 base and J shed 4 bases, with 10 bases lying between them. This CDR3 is CATSRASTLYGYTF. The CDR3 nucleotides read TGTGCCACCAGCAGAGCCTCTACACTCTATGGCTACACCTTC.

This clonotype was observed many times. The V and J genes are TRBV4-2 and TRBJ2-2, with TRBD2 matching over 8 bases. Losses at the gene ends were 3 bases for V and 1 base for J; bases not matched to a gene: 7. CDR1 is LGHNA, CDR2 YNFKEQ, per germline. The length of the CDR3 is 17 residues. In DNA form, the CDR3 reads TGTGCCAGCAGCCAGAATGTCCTAGCGGGGAACACCGGGGAGCTGTTTTTT. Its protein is CASSQNVLAGNTGELFF.

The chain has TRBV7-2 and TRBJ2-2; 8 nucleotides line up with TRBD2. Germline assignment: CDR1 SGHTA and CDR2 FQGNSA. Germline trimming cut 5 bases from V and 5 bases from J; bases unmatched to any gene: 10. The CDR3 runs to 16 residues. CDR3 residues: CASSPGSGGRTGELFF. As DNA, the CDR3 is TGTGCCAGCAGCCCAGGAAGTGGCGGGAGGACCGGGGAGCTGTTTTTT.

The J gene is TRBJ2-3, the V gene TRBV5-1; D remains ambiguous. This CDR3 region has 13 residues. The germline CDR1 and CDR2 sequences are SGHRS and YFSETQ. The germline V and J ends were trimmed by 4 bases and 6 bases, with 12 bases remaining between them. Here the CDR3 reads CASSQAVPDTQYF. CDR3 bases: TGCGCCAGCAGCCAGGCGGTTCCCGATACGCAGTATTTT. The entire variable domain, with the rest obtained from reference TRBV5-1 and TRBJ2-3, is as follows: KAGVTQTPRYLIKTRGQQVTLSCSPISGHRSVSWYQQTPGQGLQFLFEYFSETQRNKGNFPGRFSGRQFSNSRSEMNVSTLELGDSALYLCASSQAVPDTQYFGPGTRLTVL.

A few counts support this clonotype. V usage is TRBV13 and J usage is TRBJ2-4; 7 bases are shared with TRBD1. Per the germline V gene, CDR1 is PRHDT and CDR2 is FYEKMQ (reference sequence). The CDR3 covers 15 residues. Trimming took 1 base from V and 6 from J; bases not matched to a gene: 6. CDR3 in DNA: TGTGCCAGCAGCTTAGATGCCCGGGACAGAAACATTCAGTACTTC. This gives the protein CASSLDARDRNIQYF.

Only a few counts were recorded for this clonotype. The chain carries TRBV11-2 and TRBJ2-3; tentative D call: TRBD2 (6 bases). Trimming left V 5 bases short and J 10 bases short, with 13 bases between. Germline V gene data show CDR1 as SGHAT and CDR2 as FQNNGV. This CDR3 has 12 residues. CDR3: CASSVGSGPQYF. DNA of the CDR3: TGTGCCAGCAGCGTCGGGAGCGGTCCGCAGTATTTT.

The CDR3 DNA sequence: TGCAGCGCTACAGGGGGACGGACAAGAGATACGCAGTATTTT. Translating gives CSATGGRTRDTQYF. J is TRBJ2-3 and V is TRBV29-1; 8 bases map to TRBD1. The CDR3 loop spans 14 amino acids. Trimming took 7 bases from V and 5 from J; bases not matched to a gene: 11. The germline CDR1 and CDR2 sequences are SQVTM and ANQGSEA.

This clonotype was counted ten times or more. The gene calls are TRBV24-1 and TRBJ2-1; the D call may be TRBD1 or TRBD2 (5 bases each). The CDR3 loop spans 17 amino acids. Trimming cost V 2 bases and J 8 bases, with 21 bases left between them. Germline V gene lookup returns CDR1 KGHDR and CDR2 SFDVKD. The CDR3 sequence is CATSDSSGTINEDEQFF. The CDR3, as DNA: TGTGCCACCAGTGATTCGTCCGGGACCATAAACGAGGATGAGCAGTTCTTC.

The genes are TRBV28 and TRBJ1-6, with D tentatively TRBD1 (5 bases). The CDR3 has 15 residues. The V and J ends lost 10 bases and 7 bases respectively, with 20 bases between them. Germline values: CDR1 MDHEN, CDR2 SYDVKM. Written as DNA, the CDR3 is TGTGCCACCTTAGAGGCGAAGGGGATAAATTCACCCCTCCACTTT. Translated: CATLEAKGINSPLHF.

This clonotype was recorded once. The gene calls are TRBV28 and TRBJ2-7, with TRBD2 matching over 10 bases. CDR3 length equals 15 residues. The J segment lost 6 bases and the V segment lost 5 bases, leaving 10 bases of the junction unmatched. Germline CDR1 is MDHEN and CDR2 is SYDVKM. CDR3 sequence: CASSRLAGVSAEQYF. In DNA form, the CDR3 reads TGTGCCAGCAGTCGGCTAGCGGGAGTTTCGGCCGAGCAGTACTTC.

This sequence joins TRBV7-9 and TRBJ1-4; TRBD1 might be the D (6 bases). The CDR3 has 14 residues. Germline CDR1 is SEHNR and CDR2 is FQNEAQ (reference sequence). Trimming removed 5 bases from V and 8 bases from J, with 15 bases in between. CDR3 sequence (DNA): TGTGCCAGCAGCAACAGGGACATCAAGGAAAAACTGTTTTTT. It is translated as CASSNRDIKEKLFF.

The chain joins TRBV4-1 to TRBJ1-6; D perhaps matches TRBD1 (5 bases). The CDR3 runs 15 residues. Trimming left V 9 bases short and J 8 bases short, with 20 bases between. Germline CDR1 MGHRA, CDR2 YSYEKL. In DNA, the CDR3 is TGCGCCAGTTGCTCTCTTACAGGCGGCGATTCACCCCTCCACTTT. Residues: CASCSLTGGDSPLHF.

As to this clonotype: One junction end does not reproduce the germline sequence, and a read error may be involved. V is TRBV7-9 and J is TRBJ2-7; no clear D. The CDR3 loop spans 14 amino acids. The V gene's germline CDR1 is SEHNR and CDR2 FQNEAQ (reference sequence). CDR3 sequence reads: CASTLRSDSYEQYF. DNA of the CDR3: TGTGCCAGCACCTTAAGGTCGGACTCCTACGAGCAGTACTTC.

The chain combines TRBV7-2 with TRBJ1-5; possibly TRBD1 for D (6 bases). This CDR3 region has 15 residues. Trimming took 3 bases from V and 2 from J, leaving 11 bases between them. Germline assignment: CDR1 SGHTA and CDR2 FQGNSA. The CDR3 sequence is CASSFAAGGNQPQHF. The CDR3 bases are TGTGCCAGCAGCTTCGCCGCAGGGGGCAATCAGCCCCAGCATTTT.

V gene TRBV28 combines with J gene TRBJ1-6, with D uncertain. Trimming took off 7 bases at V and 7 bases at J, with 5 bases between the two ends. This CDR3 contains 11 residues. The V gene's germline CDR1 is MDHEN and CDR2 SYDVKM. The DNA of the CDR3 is TGTGCCAGCAAGGAGAATTCACCCCTCCACTTT. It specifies CASKENSPLHF.

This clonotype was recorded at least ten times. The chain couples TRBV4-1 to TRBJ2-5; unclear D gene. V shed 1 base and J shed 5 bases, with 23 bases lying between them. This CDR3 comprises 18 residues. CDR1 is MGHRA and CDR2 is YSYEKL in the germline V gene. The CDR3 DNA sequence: TGCGCCAGCAGCCAAGGAGCCGGCAAGATCTACGGCTATGAGACCCAGTACTTC. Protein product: CASSQGAGKIYGYETQYF.

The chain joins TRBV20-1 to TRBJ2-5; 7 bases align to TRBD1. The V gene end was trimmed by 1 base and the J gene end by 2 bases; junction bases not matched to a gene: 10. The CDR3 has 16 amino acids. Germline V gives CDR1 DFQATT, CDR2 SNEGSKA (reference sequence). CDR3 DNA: TGCAGTGCTAGAGCCGGGACAGAAATAAGACAAGAGACCCAGTACTTC. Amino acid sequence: CSARAGTEIRQETQYF.

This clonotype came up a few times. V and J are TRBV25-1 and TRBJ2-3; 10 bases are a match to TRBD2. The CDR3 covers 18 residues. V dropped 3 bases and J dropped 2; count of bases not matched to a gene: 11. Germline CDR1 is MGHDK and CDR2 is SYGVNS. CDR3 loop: CASSDLTSGFSATDTQYF. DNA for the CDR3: TGTGCCAGCAGTGACCTGACTAGCGGGTTTTCAGCCACAGATACGCAGTATTTT. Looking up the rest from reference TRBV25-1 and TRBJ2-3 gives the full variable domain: EADIYQTPRYLVIGTGKKITLECSQTMGHDKMYWYQQDPGMELHLIHYSYGVNSTEKGDLSSESTVSRIRTEHFPLTLESARPSHTSQYLCASSDLTSGFSATDTQYFGPGTRLTVL.

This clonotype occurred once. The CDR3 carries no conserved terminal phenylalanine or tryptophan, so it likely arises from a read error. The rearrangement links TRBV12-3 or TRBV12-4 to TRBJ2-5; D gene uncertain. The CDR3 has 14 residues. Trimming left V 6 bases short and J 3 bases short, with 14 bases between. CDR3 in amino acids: CASSHFSVKETQYS. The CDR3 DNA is TGTGCCAGCAGCCATTTTTCTGTAAAAGAGACCCAGTACTCC.

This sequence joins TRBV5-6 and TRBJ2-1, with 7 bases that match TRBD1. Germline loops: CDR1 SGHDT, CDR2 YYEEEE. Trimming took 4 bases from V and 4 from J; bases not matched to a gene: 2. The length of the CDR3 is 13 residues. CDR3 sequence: CASSGTDYNEQFF. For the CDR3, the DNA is TGTGCCAGCAGCGGGACAGATTACAATGAGCAGTTCTTC.

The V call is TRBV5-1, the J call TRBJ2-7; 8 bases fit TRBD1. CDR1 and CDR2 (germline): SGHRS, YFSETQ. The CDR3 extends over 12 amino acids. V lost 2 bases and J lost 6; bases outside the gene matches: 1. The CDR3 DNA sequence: TGCGCCAGCAGCTTACAGGGGGTCGAGCAGTACTTC. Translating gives CASSLQGVEQYF.

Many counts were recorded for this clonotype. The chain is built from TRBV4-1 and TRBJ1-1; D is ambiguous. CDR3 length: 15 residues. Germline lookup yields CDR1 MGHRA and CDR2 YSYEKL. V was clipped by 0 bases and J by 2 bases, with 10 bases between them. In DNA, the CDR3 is TGCGCCAGCAGCCAAGATCCACGGCTTAACACTGAAGCTTTCTTT. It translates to CASSQDPRLNTEAFF.

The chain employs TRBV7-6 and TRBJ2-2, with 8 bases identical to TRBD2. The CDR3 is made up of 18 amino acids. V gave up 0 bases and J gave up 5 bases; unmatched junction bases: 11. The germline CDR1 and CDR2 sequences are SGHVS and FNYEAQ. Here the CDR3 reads CASSLALFLAGRTGELFF. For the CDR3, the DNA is TGTGCCAGCAGCTTAGCGCTATTCTTAGCGGGACGAACCGGGGAGCTGTTTTTT.